This T cell receptor (beta chain) was identified in a study of cytomegalovirus exposure and HLA in healthy donors. Study outcomes and limitations: The tendency of first-cohort TCR clusters to co-occur in the 90 to 150 validation repertoires emerged from a later analysis.

On this clone: Its target is unknown.

Per germline, CDR1 SGDLS and CDR2 YYNGEE. After removal of 3 bases from V and 5 bases from J, the junction contained 6 bases not matched to a gene. The CDR3 length is 14 residues. The table came from immunoSEQ multiplex PCR; TCRdb's copy has only in-frame clones and leaves some out. The table lists about 82,000 clones, over 85% of them singletons. The rearrangement links TRBV9 to TRBJ1-1; 8 bases agree with TRBD1. The source of this sequence is a woman under 30 in good health and CMV-seronegative. Sequencing was performed on PBMCs. This CDR3 is CASSEQTGVTEAFF. CDR3 nucleotides: TGTGCCAGCAGCGAACAGACAGGGGTGACTGAAGCTTTCTTT.